This T cell receptor (beta chain) was identified in a study of blood T cell repertoires in COVID-19. Turning to the study itself: Both acute and convalescent COVID-19 samples were obtained from the United States, Italy and Spain. Sources were T cells, B-cell-depleted T cells, or PBMCs; the material itself was cDNA or gDNA.

The germline V gene encodes CDR1 SNHLY and CDR2 FYNNEI. The CDR3 extends over 14 amino acids. Losses at the gene ends were 4 bases for V and 2 bases for J; bases not matched to a gene: 5. Under the authors' procedure: Nucleated cell number was recorded as an estimate derived from reference gene primer amplification. Clones were sequenced by immunoSEQ multiplex PCR, and TCRdb holds only the in-frame ones, with some missing. The D gene and trimming were derived from the DNA, and the V and J assignments and clone size from that table. The data hold 30,000 to 40,000 clones, with more than 75% observed a single time.

The chain employs TRBV2 and TRBJ2-7; 7 positions agree with TRBD2. Sequences were obtained from peripheral blood. The TCR was taken from a human donor in a cohort sampled during active COVID-19. The DNA of the CDR3 is TGTGCCAGCAGTGGGTCGGGGGGTCCCTACGAGCAGTACTTC. It specifies CASSGSGGPYEQYF. Full variable domain (missing parts from reference TRBV2 and TRBJ2-7): EPEVTQTPSHQVTQMGQEVILRCVPISNHLYFYWYRQILGQKVEFLVSFYNNEISEKSEIFDDQFSVERPDGSNFTLKIRSTKLEDSAMYFCASSGSGGPYEQYFGPGTRLTVT.